This TCR beta chain originates from a study of blood T cell repertoires in COVID-19. Study background: Sample material is recorded as cDNA or gDNA derived from T cells, B-cell-depleted T cells, or PBMCs.

V lost 1 base to trimming and J lost 8 bases; unmatched junction nucleotides: 8. This CDR3 comprises 15 residues. Germline V lookup: CDR1 MGHDK, CDR2 SYGVNS. Sequencing was performed with immunoSEQ multiplex PCR; in TCRdb, only in-frame clones are kept and a portion is missing. The table lists some 500,000 clones, roughly 88% of them singletons, with less than 2% in the top ten. This clone has only one observation. The TCR was taken from a woman aged 40 to 50 who had recovered from COVID-19. The specimen was PBMCs or T cells enriched from blood (not recorded which). The genes are TRBV25-1 and TRBJ2-1; 7 positions agree with TRBD2. The CDR3 DNA reads as TGTGCCAGCAGTGAATCGGGTAGGGGAGGGGATGAGCAGTTCTTC. Its translation is CASSESGRGGDEQFF. Using reference TRBV25-1 and TRBJ2-1 for the parts outside the CDR3, the full variable domain is EADIYQTPRYLVIGTGKKITLECSQTMGHDKMYWYQQDPGMELHLIHYSYGVNSTEKGDLSSESTVSRIRTEHFPLTLESARPSHTSQYLCASSESGRGGDEQFFGPGTRLTVL.